This paragraph reports one TCR beta chain. These data originate in a study of T cell changes during pregnancy in multiple sclerosis. Clones were sequenced by immunoSEQ multiplex PCR, and TCRdb holds only the in-frame ones, with some missing. This sample has 80,000 to 130,000 clones, with about 94% found just once. The V gene end was trimmed by 4 bases and the J gene end by 7 bases; junction bases not matched to a gene: 8. The germline V gene encodes CDR1 MNHEY and CDR2 SMNVEV (reference sequence). This CDR3 comprises 14 residues. This clonotype was sampled from a female donor with multiple sclerosis, enrolled in a pregnancy study. The sample was peripheral blood, taken before pregnancy. The chain combines TRBV27 with TRBJ1-1, with 8 nucleotides matching TRBD1. CDR3 in amino acids: CASSSVNRGSEAFF. As DNA, the CDR3 is TGTGCCAGCAGTTCGGTCAACAGGGGGAGTGAAGCTTTCTTT.